Each of the 6 T cell receptor beta chains below was sequenced from the same sample in a study of T cell repertoires in cytomegalovirus infection. For these TCRs, the target antigens are not known. MiXCR, run by TCRdb on the reads, gives a single entry per CDR3 protein. This table holds about a million distinct CDR3 sequences, 30% to 40% found once. The sample here was cultured CD8+ T cells from PBMCs, taken from culture after CMV antigen stimulation. The receptor set was obtained from a human donor in good health (CMV status not recorded). Some clones in this sample may be carry-over from other donors' samples.

V is TRBV12-3 or TRBV12-4 and J is TRBJ2-4; 11 bases fit TRBD2. The CDR3 sequence is 14 residues long. Trimming took 4 bases from V and 9 from J; bases not matched to a gene: 5. The CDR3 sequence is CASSSSGGPGIQYF. The CDR3 nucleotides are TGTGCCAGCAGTTCTAGCGGGGGGCCGGGCATTCAGTACTTC.

This clonotype was counted a few times. This chain uses TRBV7-2 with TRBJ1-6; TRBD1 matches 7 bases. V lost 9 bases and J lost 7; bases outside the gene matches: 6. In germline, CDR1 is SGHTA, CDR2 FQGNSA. The CDR3 loop spans 13 amino acids. Here the CDR3 reads CASLQGFNSPLHF. The DNA for the CDR3 is TGTGCCAGTTTACAGGGGTTCAATTCACCCCTCCACTTT.

This clonotype was seen a handful of times. V usage is TRBV6-1 and J usage is TRBJ1-2; 9 nucleotides agree with TRBD1. V dropped 10 bases and J dropped 5; count of bases not matched to a gene: 11. Germline values: CDR1 MNHNS, CDR2 SASEGT. The CDR3 spans 14 residues. As DNA, the CDR3 is TGTGCCACTCAACAGGGGGCTGGGGATTATGGCTACACCTTC. Its translation: CATQQGAGDYGYTF.

The rearrangement links TRBV20-1 to TRBJ2-1; D call uncertain. V was clipped by 4 bases and J by 3 bases, with 10 bases between them. The CDR3 runs 13 residues. Germline CDR1 is DFQATT and CDR2 is SNEGSKA (reference sequence). In DNA, the CDR3 is TGCAGTGCTACGCTAGAGCTCTACAATGAGCAGTTCTTC. Its protein is CSATLELYNEQFF.

The chain carries TRBV3-1 and TRBJ2-7; no clear D gene. Deletions cut 0 bases from V and 4 bases from J, with 13 bases between. Germline-derived CDR1 and CDR2 are LGHDT and YNNKEL (reference sequence). The CDR3 is made up of 15 amino acids. CDR3 sequence: CASSQDMSELYEQYF. The CDR3 DNA follows: TGTGCCAGCAGCCAAGATATGAGCGAGTTATACGAGCAGTACTTC.

The J gene is TRBJ1-2, the V gene TRBV18; D perhaps matches TRBD1 (5 bases). The CDR3 consists of 16 residues. Trimming took 6 bases from V and 8 from J, leaving 25 bases between them. Germline V gene lookup returns CDR1 KGHSH and CDR2 LQKENI. The CDR3 region is CASSTGRRGYPLGYTF. As DNA, the CDR3 is TGTGCCAGCTCTACAGGTCGTCGGGGCTACCCTCTCGGCTACACCTTC.